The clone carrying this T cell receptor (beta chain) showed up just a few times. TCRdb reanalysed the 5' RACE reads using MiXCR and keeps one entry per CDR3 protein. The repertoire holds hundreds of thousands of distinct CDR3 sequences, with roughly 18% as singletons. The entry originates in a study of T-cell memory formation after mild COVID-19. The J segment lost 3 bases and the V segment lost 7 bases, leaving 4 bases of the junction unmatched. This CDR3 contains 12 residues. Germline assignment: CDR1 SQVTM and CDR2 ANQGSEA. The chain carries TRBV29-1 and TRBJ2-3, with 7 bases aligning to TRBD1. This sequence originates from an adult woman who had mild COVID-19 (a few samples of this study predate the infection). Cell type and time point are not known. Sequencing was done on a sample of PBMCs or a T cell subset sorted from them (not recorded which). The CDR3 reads CSDRGITDTQYF. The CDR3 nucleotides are TGCAGCGACAGGGGTATAACAGATACGCAGTATTTT.